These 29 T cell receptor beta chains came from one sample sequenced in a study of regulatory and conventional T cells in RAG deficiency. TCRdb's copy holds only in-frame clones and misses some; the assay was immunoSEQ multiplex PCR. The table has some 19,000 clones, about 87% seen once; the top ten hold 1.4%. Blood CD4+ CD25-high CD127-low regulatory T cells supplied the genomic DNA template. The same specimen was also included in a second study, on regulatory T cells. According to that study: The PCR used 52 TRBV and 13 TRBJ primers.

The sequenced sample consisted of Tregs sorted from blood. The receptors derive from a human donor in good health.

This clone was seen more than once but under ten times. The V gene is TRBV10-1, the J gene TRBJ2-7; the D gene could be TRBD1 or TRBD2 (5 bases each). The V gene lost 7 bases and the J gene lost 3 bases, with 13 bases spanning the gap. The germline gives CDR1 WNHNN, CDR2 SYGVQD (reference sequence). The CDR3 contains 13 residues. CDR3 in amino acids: CASTSGLYYEQYF. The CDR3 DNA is TGCGCCAGCACTTCGGGGCTCTACTACGAGCAGTACTTC.

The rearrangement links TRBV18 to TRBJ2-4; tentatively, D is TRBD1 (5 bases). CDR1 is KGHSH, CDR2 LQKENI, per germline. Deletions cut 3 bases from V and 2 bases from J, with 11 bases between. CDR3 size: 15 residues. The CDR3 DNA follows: TGTGCCAGCTCACCCCCCCAGGGTTCCAAAAACATTCAGTACTTC. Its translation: CASSPPQGSKNIQYF. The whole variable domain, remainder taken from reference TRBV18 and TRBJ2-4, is NAGVMQNPRHLVRRRGQEARLRCSPMKGHSHVYWYRQLPEEGLKFMVYLQKENIIDESGMPKERFSAEFPKEGPSILRIQQVVRGDSAAYFCASSPPQGSKNIQYFGAGTRLSVL.

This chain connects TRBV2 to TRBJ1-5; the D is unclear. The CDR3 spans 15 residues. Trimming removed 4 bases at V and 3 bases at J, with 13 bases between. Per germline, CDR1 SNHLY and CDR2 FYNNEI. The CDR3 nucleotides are TGTGCCAGCAGTGTTCCCGGGCGGCTCAATCAGCCCCAGCATTTT. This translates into CASSVPGRLNQPQHF.

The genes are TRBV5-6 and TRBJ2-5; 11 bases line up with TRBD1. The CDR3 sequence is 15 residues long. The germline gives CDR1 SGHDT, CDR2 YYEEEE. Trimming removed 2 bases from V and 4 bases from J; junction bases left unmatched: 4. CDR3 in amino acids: CASSFRTGGAETQYF. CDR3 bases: TGTGCCAGCAGCTTTCGGACAGGGGGCGCAGAGACCCAGTACTTC.

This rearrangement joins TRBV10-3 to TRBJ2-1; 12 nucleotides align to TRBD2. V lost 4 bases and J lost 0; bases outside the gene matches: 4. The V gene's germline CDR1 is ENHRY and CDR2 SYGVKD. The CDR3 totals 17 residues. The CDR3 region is CAISGLAGASSYNEQFF. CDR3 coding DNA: TGTGCCATCAGTGGACTAGCGGGGGCTAGCTCCTACAATGAGCAGTTCTTC.

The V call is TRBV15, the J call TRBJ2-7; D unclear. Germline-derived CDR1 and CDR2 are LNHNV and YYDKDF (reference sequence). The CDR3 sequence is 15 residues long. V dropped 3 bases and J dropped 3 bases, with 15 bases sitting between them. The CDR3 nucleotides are TGTGCCACCAGCAGGAGTTGGGGATCCGACTACGAGCAGTACTTC. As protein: CATSRSWGSDYEQYF.

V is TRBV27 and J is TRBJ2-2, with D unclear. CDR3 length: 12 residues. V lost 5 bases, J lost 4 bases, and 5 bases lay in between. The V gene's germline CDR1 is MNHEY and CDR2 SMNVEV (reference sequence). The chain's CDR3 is CASSRPTGELFF. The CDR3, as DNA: TGTGCCAGCAGTCGACCCACCGGGGAGCTGTTTTTT.

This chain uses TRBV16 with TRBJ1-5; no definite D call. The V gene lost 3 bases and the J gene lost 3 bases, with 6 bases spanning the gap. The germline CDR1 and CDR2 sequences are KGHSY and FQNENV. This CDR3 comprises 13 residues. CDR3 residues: CASSQRFNQPQHF. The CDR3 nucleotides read TGTGCCAGCAGCCAGCGTTTCAATCAGCCCCAGCATTTT.

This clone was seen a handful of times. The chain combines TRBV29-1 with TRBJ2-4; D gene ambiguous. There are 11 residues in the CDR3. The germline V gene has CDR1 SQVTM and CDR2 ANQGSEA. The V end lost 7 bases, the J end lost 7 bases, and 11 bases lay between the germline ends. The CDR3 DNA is TGCAGCGCACAGTCCCTGAACATTCAGTACTTC. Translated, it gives CSAQSLNIQYF.

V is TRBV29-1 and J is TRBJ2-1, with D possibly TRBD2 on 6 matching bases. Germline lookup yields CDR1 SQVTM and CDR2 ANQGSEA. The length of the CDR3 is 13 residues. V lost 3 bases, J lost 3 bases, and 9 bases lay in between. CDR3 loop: CSVEASVYNEQFF. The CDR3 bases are TGCAGCGTTGAGGCTAGCGTCTACAATGAGCAGTTCTTC.

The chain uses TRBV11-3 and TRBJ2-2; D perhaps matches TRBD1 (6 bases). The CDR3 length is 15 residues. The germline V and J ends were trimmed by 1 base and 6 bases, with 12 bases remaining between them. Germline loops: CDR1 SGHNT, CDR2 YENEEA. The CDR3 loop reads CASSLGGQGPGELFF. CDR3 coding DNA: TGTGCCAGCAGCTTAGGGGGGCAGGGGCCCGGGGAGCTGTTTTTT.

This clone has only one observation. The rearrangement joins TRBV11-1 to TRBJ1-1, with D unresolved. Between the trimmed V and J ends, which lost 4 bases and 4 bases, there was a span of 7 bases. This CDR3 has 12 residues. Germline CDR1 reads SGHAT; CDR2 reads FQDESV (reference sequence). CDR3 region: CASSSIRTEAFF. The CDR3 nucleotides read TGTGCCAGCAGCTCGATCCGCACTGAAGCTTTCTTT.

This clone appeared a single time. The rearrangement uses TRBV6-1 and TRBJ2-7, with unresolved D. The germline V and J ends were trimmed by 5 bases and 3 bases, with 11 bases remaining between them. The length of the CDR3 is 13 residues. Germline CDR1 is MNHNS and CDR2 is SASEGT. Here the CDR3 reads CASSRSDGYEQYF. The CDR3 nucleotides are TGTGCCAGCAGTCGAAGTGACGGCTACGAGCAGTACTTC.

The CDR3 is CASSSGTGETQYF. The CDR3 DNA follows: TGTGCCAGCAGCTCGGGGACAGGAGAGACCCAGTACTTC. The chain is built from TRBV5-4 and TRBJ2-5; 8 nucleotides line up with TRBD1. Germline values: CDR1 SGHNT, CDR2 YYREEE (reference sequence). Trimming at V came to 3 bases and at J to 4 bases, leaving 2 bases not matched to a gene. This CDR3 has 13 residues. Combining the CDR3 with reference TRBV5-4 and TRBJ2-5 gives the whole variable domain ETGVTQSPTHLIKTRGQQVTLRCSSQSGHNTVSWYQQALGQGPQFIFQYYREEENGRGNFPPRFSGLQFPNYSSELNVNALELDDSALYLCASSSGTGETQYFGPGTRLLVL.

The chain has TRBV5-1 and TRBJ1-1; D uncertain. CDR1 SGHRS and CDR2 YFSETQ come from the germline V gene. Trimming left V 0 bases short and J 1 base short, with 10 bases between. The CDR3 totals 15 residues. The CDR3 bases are TGCGCCAGCAGCTTGGTGGGCGCCGCGAACACTGAAGCTTTCTTT. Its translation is CASSLVGAANTEAFF.

For the CDR3, the DNA is TGTGCCAGCAGCCGTGGTCGACTAAATGAGCAGTTCTTC. It translates to CASSRGRLNEQFF. This chain links TRBV11-3 with TRBJ2-1, with D perhaps TRBD2 (5 bases). V lost 5 bases to trimming and J lost 7 bases, with 12 bases between them. The CDR3 loop spans 13 amino acids. Germline V lookup: CDR1 SGHNT, CDR2 YENEEA.

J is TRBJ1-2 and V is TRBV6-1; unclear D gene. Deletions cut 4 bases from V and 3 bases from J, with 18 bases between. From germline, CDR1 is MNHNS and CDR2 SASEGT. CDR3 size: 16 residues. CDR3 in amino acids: CASSAYGRSAHYGYTF. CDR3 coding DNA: TGTGCCAGCAGTGCTTACGGCCGCAGCGCGCACTATGGCTACACCTTC.

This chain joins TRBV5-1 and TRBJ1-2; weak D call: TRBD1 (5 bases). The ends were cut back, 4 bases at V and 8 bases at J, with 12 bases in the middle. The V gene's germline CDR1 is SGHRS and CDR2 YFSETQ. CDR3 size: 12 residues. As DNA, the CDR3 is TGCGCCAGCAGCCCAGAGGGGTTGGGCTACACCTTC. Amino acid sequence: CASSPEGLGYTF.

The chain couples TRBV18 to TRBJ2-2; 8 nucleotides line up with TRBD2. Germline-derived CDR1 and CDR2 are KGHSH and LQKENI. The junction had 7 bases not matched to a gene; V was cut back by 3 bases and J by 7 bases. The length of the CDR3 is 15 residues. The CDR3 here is CASSPAGGGNGELFF. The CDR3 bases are TGTGCCAGCTCACCCGCGGGAGGCGGCAACGGGGAGCTGTTTTTT.

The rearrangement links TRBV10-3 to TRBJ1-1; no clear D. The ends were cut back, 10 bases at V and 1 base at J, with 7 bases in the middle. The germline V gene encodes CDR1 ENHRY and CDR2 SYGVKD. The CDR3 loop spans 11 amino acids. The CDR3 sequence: CATRQNTEAFF. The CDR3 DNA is TGTGCCACCCGACAGAACACTGAAGCTTTCTTT.

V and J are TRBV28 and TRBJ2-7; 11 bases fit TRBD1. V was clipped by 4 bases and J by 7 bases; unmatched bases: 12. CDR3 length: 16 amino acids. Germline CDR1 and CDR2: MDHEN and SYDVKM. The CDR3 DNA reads TGTGCCAGCAGTTCCGCCGGGACAGGGGGTCCGGGAGAGCAGTACTTC. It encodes CASSSAGTGGPGEQYF.

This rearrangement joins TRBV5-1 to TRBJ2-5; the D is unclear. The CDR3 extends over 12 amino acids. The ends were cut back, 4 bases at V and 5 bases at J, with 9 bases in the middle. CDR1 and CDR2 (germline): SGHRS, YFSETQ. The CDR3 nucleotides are TGCGCCAGCAGCGCCTCTTTGGAGACCCAGTACTTC. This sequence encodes CASSASLETQYF.

The CDR3 region is CASSFRNMNTEAFF. CDR3 bases: TGTGCCAGCAGTTTCAGGAACATGAACACTGAAGCTTTCTTT. The gene calls are TRBV28 and TRBJ1-1; D uncertain. Germline values: CDR1 MDHEN, CDR2 SYDVKM. CDR3 length equals 14 residues. V was cut by 3 bases and J by 0 bases, with 8 bases left in between.

The CDR3 DNA is TGTGCCATCAGTGAGCCCCGGGGGTCCTACAATGAGCAGTTCTTC. It specifies CAISEPRGSYNEQFF. The genes are TRBV10-3 and TRBJ2-1; D perhaps matches TRBD2 (6 bases). V lost 2 bases and J 1 base, leaving 9 bases between the germline ends. Germline-derived CDR1 and CDR2 are ENHRY and SYGVKD. This CDR3 has 15 amino acids.

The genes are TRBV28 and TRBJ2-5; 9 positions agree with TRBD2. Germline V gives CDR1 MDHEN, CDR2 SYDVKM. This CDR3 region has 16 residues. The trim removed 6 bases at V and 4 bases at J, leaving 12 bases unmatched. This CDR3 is CASRPHQSGRRETQYF. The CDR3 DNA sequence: TGTGCCAGCAGACCCCATCAGAGCGGGAGGAGAGAGACCCAGTACTTC.

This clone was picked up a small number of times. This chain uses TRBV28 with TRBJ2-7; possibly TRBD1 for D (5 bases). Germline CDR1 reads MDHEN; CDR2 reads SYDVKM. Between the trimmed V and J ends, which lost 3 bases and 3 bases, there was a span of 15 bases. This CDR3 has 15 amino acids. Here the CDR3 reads CASSFRGTSFYEQYF. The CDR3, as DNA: TGTGCCAGCAGTTTTAGGGGCACTTCCTTCTACGAGCAGTACTTC.

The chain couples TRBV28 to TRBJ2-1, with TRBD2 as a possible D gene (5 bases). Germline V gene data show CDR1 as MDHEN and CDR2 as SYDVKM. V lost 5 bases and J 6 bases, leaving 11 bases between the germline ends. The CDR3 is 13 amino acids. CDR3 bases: TGTGCCAGCAGTCCAACTAGAATCAATGAGCAGTTCTTC. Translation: CASSPTRINEQFF.

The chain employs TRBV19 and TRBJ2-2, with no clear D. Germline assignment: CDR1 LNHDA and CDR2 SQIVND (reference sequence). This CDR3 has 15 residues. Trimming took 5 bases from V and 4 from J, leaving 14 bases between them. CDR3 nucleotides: TGTGCCAGTAGTTCGGACGGACGATTCACCGGGGAGCTGTTTTTT. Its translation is CASSSDGRFTGELFF. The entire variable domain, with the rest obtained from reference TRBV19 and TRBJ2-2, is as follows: DGGITQSPKYLFRKEGQNVTLSCEQNLNHDAMYWYRQDPGQGLRLIYYSQIVNDFQKGDIAEGYSVSREKKESFPLTVTSAQKNPTAFYLCASSSDGRFTGELFFGEGSRLTVL.

Here the CDR3 reads CATSRGWESNQPQHF. In DNA, the CDR3 is TGTGCCACCAGCAGGGGGTGGGAGAGCAATCAGCCCCAGCATTTT. The chain combines TRBV15 with TRBJ1-5, with D hard to call. Germline V gene sequence: CDR1 LNHNV, CDR2 YYDKDF (reference sequence). This CDR3 comprises 15 residues. V lost 3 bases, J lost 1 base, and 10 bases lay in between.